These 19 T cell receptor beta chains share one sample of origin, sequenced in a study of blood T cell repertoires in COVID-19. Sequenced by immunoSEQ multiplex PCR; TCRdb stores in-frame clones only, minus some. The sample records about 160,000 clones, about 93% being singletons. Sequenced input: peripheral blood. The source is a woman aged 45-65 years with acute or convalescent COVID-19.

This clone was seen only a few times. The J gene is TRBJ1-1, the V gene TRBV2; D ambiguous. Per germline, CDR1 SNHLY and CDR2 FYNNEI. CDR3 length equals 14 residues. Trimming left V 2 bases short and J 2 bases short, with 9 bases between. The CDR3 nucleotides read TGTGCCAGCAGTGAAACCGACTTAAACACTGAAGCTTTCTTT. The encoded protein is CASSETDLNTEAFF.

The chain links TRBV30 to TRBJ1-1; D may be TRBD1 (6 bases). Trimming left V 4 bases short and J 5 bases short, with 17 bases between. CDR3 length: 14 residues. From germline, CDR1 is GTSNPN and CDR2 SVGIG (reference sequence). The chain's CDR3 is CAWILKTGRTEAFF. CDR3 in DNA: TGTGCCTGGATACTCAAAACAGGGAGAACTGAAGCTTTCTTT.

The rearrangement uses TRBV30 and TRBJ1-6; TRBD1 matches 8 bases. The V gene end was trimmed by 5 bases and the J gene end by 7 bases; junction bases not matched to a gene: 4. The CDR3 sequence is 13 residues long. Germline V gives CDR1 GTSNPN, CDR2 SVGIG (reference sequence). The CDR3 spells CAWGQGENSPLHF. In DNA, the CDR3 is TGTGCCTGGGGACAGGGTGAGAATTCACCCCTCCACTTT. The whole variable domain, remainder taken from reference TRBV30 and TRBJ1-6, is SQTIHQWPATLVQPVGSPLSLECTVEGTSNPNLYWYRQAAGRGLQLLFYSVGIGQISSEVPQNLSASRPQDRQFILSSKKLLLSDSGFYLCAWGQGENSPLHFGNGTRLTVT.

V gene TRBV18 combines with J gene TRBJ2-7; D may be TRBD2 (6 bases). This CDR3 contains 15 residues. V gave up 4 bases and J gave up 3 bases, with 16 bases separating them. Germline-derived CDR1 and CDR2 are KGHSH and LQKENI. CDR3 loop: CASSLLAGKLYEQYF. Here the CDR3 DNA reads TGTGCCAGCTCACTACTAGCAGGTAAACTCTACGAGCAGTACTTC.

This clone is a singleton in its sample. Here the CDR3 DNA reads TGTGCCAGCAGCCTCGACAGGGGAGCTAACTATGGCTACACCTTC. This sequence encodes CASSLDRGANYGYTF. This chain connects TRBV6-4 to TRBJ1-2, with 8 bases identical to TRBD1. Looked up from germline, CDR1 is MRHNA and CDR2 is SNTAGT. J lost 0 bases, V lost 6 bases, and 6 bases had no gene match. The CDR3 runs to 15 residues.

The chain joins TRBV10-3 to TRBJ2-7; the D gene is possibly TRBD1 (7 bases). The CDR3 has 13 residues. Trimming pared 8 bases from V and 6 bases from J, leaving 17 bases between. Germline V gene lookup returns CDR1 ENHRY and CDR2 SYGVKD. In DNA, the CDR3 is TGTGCCATCCGGGAGACAGGGCCTTCCGAGCAGTACTTC. Translation gives CAIRETGPSEQYF.

This clone was seen only once. The chain recombines TRBV29-1 with TRBJ2-1, with TRBD2 as a possible D gene (5 bases). The CDR3 length is 12 residues. CDR1 SQVTM and CDR2 ANQGSEA come from the germline V gene. The V and J ends lost 8 bases and 7 bases respectively, with 15 bases between them. CDR3 sequence (DNA): TGCAGCTGTAGAGCCACGGGGAATGAGCAGTTCTTC. Its protein is CSCRATGNEQFF.

V gene TRBV6-6 combines with J gene TRBJ2-7; 10 positions agree with TRBD1. CDR1 and CDR2 from the germline V gene are MNHNY and SVGAGI (reference sequence). V lost 5 bases to trimming and J lost 6 bases; unmatched junction nucleotides: 4. CDR3 size: 13 residues. The CDR3 DNA reads as TGTGCCAGCAGTCCCAGGACAGGGGGCGAGCAGTACTTC. Translation: CASSPRTGGEQYF.

This chain connects TRBV18 to TRBJ1-3; D is unclear. The V end was cut by 2 bases, the J end by 7 bases, with 24 bases between. Germline CDR1 KGHSH, CDR2 LQKENI. This CDR3 has 18 residues. CDR3 in DNA: TGTGCCAGCTCACCAGGACGGGGTGGCCAGAATAGGGAGAACACCATATATTTT. This sequence encodes CASSPGRGGQNRENTIYF.

The J gene is TRBJ1-2, the V gene TRBV27; D gene unclear. Germline assignment: CDR1 MNHEY and CDR2 SMNVEV (reference sequence). V gave up 4 bases and J gave up 8 bases, with 20 bases separating them. This CDR3 contains 15 residues. CDR3 loop: CASSSPLAGNAGYTF. The CDR3, as DNA: TGTGCCAGCAGTTCTCCCCTAGCAGGTAATGCCGGCTACACCTTC.

This clone was detected a few times. The genes are TRBV19 and TRBJ1-5, with TRBD1 matching over 10 bases. V was clipped by 0 bases and J by 4 bases; unmatched bases: 12. In germline, CDR1 is LNHDA, CDR2 SQIVND (reference sequence). This CDR3 is built from 19 residues. The CDR3 sequence is CASSIDPPDRGNRNQPQHF. The CDR3 DNA reads TGTGCCAGTAGTATAGACCCTCCGGACAGGGGGAATAGAAATCAGCCCCAGCATTTT.

This clone occurred a few times. Written as DNA, the CDR3 is TGTGCCATCGGAACGACAGCTTCCTTCTATGGCTACACCTTC. Protein product: CAIGTTASFYGYTF. The V and J genes are TRBV10-3 and TRBJ1-2, with D maybe TRBD1 (5 bases). The germline CDR1 and CDR2 sequences are ENHRY and SYGVKD. The V gene lost 8 bases and the J gene lost 4 bases, with 17 bases spanning the gap. The CDR3 runs to 14 residues.

This chain uses TRBV19 with TRBJ1-1; the D gene is possibly TRBD1 (6 bases). The V gene's germline CDR1 is LNHDA and CDR2 SQIVND (reference sequence). This CDR3 comprises 15 residues. The ends were cut back, 4 bases at V and 0 bases at J, with 12 bases in the middle. The CDR3 sequence is CASSRAGALNTEAFF. The CDR3 DNA sequence: TGTGCCAGTAGTAGGGCAGGGGCCTTGAACACTGAAGCTTTCTTT. The full variable domain, its missing parts supplied by reference TRBV19 and TRBJ1-1, is DGGITQSPKYLFRKEGQNVTLSCEQNLNHDAMYWYRQDPGQGLRLIYYSQIVNDFQKGDIAEGYSVSREKKESFPLTVTSAQKNPTAFYLCASSRAGALNTEAFFGQGTRLTVV.

This chain links TRBV9 with TRBJ1-4, with 7 bases identical to TRBD1. Germline CDR1 SGDLS, CDR2 YYNGEE. The CDR3 loop spans 15 amino acids. Unmatched junction bases numbered 4, after V lost 0 bases and J lost 5 bases. CDR3 protein: CASSVGLGQNEKLFF. CDR3 nucleotides: TGTGCCAGCAGCGTAGGGCTGGGACAGAATGAAAAACTGTTTTTT.

This clone was observed a single time. The chain links TRBV7-9 to TRBJ1-3; D is uncertain. The CDR3 sequence is 17 residues long. Germline assignment: CDR1 SEHNR and CDR2 FQNEAQ (reference sequence). Trimming cost V 1 base and J 0 bases, with 13 bases left between them. DNA for the CDR3: TGTGCCAGCAGCTTAGGGCCCCAGTCTGCCTCTGGAAACACCATATATTTT. Amino acid sequence: CASSLGPQSASGNTIYF.

This chain connects TRBV4-3 to TRBJ2-5; no clear D gene. Germline V gives CDR1 LGHNA, CDR2 YSLEER. Trimming pared 3 bases from V and 3 bases from J, leaving 14 bases between. The CDR3 is 15 residues long. The CDR3: CASSHLKAAEETQYF. In nucleotides, the CDR3 is TGCGCCAGCAGCCACTTAAAGGCGGCAGAAGAGACCCAGTACTTC.

This chain connects TRBV3-1 (or the pseudogene TRBV3-2) to TRBJ2-5, with a tentative D call TRBD1 (6 bases). Germline V gene sequence: CDR1 LGHDT, CDR2 YNNKEL (reference sequence). V dropped 4 bases and J dropped 7 bases, with 13 bases sitting between them. The CDR3 has 13 residues. This CDR3 is CASSRTARGTQYF. In DNA, the CDR3 is TGTGCCAGCAGCCGGACAGCTCGAGGGACCCAGTACTTC.

The V call is TRBV28, the J call TRBJ2-3, with 7 bases matching TRBD2. CDR3 length equals 15 residues. CDR1 and CDR2 from the germline V gene are MDHEN and SYDVKM. V lost 1 base to trimming and J lost 6 bases; unmatched junction nucleotides: 7. CDR3 DNA: TGTGCCAGCAGTTTATTGGGCGGGAGTGGGGATACGCAGTATTTT. This translates into CASSLLGGSGDTQYF.

This chain links TRBV5-1 with TRBJ1-6, with 7 bases aligning to TRBD1. The V gene's germline CDR1 is SGHRS and CDR2 YFSETQ. V gave up 0 bases and J gave up 10 bases; unmatched junction bases: 4. The CDR3 sequence is 14 residues long. The CDR3 loop is CASSLDRQGSPLHF. Here the CDR3 DNA reads TGCGCCAGCAGCTTGGATCGACAGGGCTCACCCCTCCACTTT.